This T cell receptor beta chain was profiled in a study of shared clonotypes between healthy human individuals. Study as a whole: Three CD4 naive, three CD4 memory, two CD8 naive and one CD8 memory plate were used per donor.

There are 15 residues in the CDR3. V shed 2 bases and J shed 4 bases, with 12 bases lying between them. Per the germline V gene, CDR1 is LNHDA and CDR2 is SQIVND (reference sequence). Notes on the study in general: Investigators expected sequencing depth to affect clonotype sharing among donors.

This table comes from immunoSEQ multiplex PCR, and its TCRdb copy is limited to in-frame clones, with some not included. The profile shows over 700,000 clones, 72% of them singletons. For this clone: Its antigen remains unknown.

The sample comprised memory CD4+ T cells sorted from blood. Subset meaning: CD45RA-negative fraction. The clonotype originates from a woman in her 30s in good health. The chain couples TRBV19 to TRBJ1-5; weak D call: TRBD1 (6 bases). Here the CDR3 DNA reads TGTGCCAGTAGTATATGGGGGGGGCAGAATCAGCCCCAGCATTTT. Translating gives CASSIWGGQNQPQHF.